One sample yielded the 5 T cell receptor beta chains listed below, sequenced in a study of control samples from healthy donors and cancer patients. Profiling relied on immunoSEQ multiplex PCR, and the TCRdb table lists in-frame clones only, not all of them. The sample yields roughly 73,000 clones, roughly 84% seen once. What was sequenced was blood. These receptors all stem from a man aged 45-60 years in good health.

This clone has only one observation. V gene TRBV6-5 combines with J gene TRBJ2-1; D ambiguous. Trimming took 6 bases from V and 9 from J, leaving 9 bases between them. CDR3 length equals 11 residues. Germline V lookup: CDR1 MNHEY, CDR2 SVGAGI. CDR3 nucleotides: TGTGCCAGCAGCCGGCTTGGTGAGCAGTTCTTC. Translation: CASSRLGEQFF.

This chain connects TRBV6-5 to TRBJ1-1; the D gene is possibly TRBD1 (5 bases). Trimming cost V 11 bases and J 1 base, with 14 bases left between them. Germline values: CDR1 MNHEY, CDR2 SVGAGI. CDR3 length: 13 residues. The CDR3 here is CAGSNTGNTEAFF. DNA of the CDR3: TGTGCCGGATCCAATACAGGGAACACTGAAGCTTTCTTT.

The genes are TRBV11-3 and TRBJ2-5, with no clear D. CDR3 length equals 13 residues. Trimming cost V 5 bases and J 1 base, with 8 bases left between them. In germline, CDR1 is SGHNT, CDR2 YENEEA. CDR3 DNA sequence: TGTGCCAGCAGCCGCGACTTCCAAGAGACCCAGTACTTC. Protein: CASSRDFQETQYF.

Written as DNA, the CDR3 is TGTGCCATCAGCCTAGGACAGTACAATGAGCAGTTCTTC. This gives the protein CAISLGQYNEQFF. The chain recombines TRBV10-3 with TRBJ2-1; tentatively, D is TRBD1 (6 bases). Germline lookup yields CDR1 ENHRY and CDR2 SYGVKD. V was shortened by 6 bases and J by 4 bases, with 10 bases between the two germline ends. This CDR3 contains 13 residues.

This chain uses TRBV30 with TRBJ2-7, with D uncertain. Trimming left V 5 bases short and J 3 bases short, with 8 bases between. This CDR3 region has 11 residues. Germline lookup yields CDR1 GTSNPN and CDR2 SVGIG (reference sequence). DNA of the CDR3: TGTGCCTGGGTAACAGTCTACGAGCAGTACTTC. It translates to CAWVTVYEQYF. The full variable domain, with the rest looked up from reference TRBV30 and TRBJ2-7, is SQTIHQWPATLVQPVGSPLSLECTVEGTSNPNLYWYRQAAGRGLQLLFYSVGIGQISSEVPQNLSASRPQDRQFILSSKKLLLSDSGFYLCAWVTVYEQYFGPGTRLTVT.